Each of the 24 T cell receptor beta chains below was sequenced from the same sample in a study of T-cell memory formation after mild COVID-19. TCRdb reprocessed the 5' RACE reads with MiXCR, giving one entry per CDR3 protein. Among roughly 250,000 distinct CDR3 sequences listed, less than 20% were seen once. Sequencing was performed on PBMCs or a T cell subset sorted from them (not recorded which). These TCRs come from a young man who had mild COVID-19 (a few samples of this study predate the infection). Cell type and time point are not known.

This clonotype occurred many times. The chain combines TRBV29-1 with TRBJ1-5; D is possibly TRBD1 (6 bases). Trimming cost V 0 bases and J 7 bases, with 10 bases left between them. Germline CDR1 and CDR2: SQVTM and ANQGSEA. The CDR3 extends over 13 amino acids. The CDR3 is CSVEEGGGQPQHF. The CDR3 region has the DNA TGCAGCGTTGAAGAAGGGGGTGGGCAGCCCCAGCATTTT.

This sequence joins TRBV5-1 and TRBJ2-4; D is unresolved. V lost 0 bases and J 7 bases, leaving 17 bases between the germline ends. This CDR3 spans 16 amino acids. CDR1 is SGHRS, CDR2 YFSETQ, per germline. The CDR3 loop is CASSLVPGSVVNIQYF. CDR3 bases: TGCGCCAGCAGCTTGGTGCCCGGGTCCGTCGTTAACATTCAGTACTTC.

The chain is built from TRBV10-3 and TRBJ2-5; D unclear. Germline assignment: CDR1 ENHRY and CDR2 SYGVKD. The V end was cut by 2 bases, the J end by 3 bases, with 7 bases between. This CDR3 contains 13 residues. For the CDR3, the DNA is TGTGCCATCAGTGAGGCCCGGGAAGAGACCCAGTACTTC. This sequence encodes CAISEAREETQYF.

This clonotype was counted only a few times. The chain has TRBV11-1 and TRBJ2-1, with D unclear. The ends were cut back, 1 base at V and 10 bases at J, with 14 bases in the middle. This CDR3 region has 14 residues. Germline V gene lookup returns CDR1 SGHAT and CDR2 FQDESV (reference sequence). The CDR3 DNA is TGTGCCAGCAGCTTAGAGTTAGCCCAGGAGGAGCAGTTCTTC. Translation: CASSLELAQEEQFF.

The CDR3 region is CASSQQGARTDTQYF. The CDR3 DNA reads TGTGCCAGCAGCCAACAGGGGGCGAGGACAGATACGCAGTATTTT. The genes are TRBV7-2 and TRBJ2-3; the match to TRBD1 covers 9 bases. The CDR3 contains 15 residues. With V trimmed by 5 bases and J by 3 bases, 6 bases remained unmatched. Germline V gene lookup returns CDR1 SGHTA and CDR2 FQGNSA.

This clonotype occurred many times. The gene calls are TRBV27 and TRBJ1-1; 9 bases align to TRBD1. Germline-derived CDR1 and CDR2 are MNHEY and SMNVEV (reference sequence). Trimming removed 4 bases from V and 10 bases from J; junction bases left unmatched: 7. The CDR3 totals 13 residues. The CDR3 DNA follows: TGTGCCAGCAGTTCACGGACAGGGGACACAGCTTTCTTT. Translated: CASSSRTGDTAFF.

J is TRBJ2-2 and V is TRBV6-5; 10 bases align to TRBD2. Germline V CDR1 and CDR2: MNHEY, SVGAGI. The ends lost 6 bases at V and 2 bases at J; junction bases unmatched: 9. CDR3 length: 17 amino acids. CDR3 amino acids: CASSSLGLAENTGELFF. Here the CDR3 DNA reads TGTGCCAGCAGCTCCCTCGGACTAGCGGAAAACACCGGGGAGCTGTTTTTT.

The chain has TRBV11-2 and TRBJ2-2; 9 positions match TRBD1. This CDR3 contains 16 residues. Trimming cost V 5 bases and J 0 bases; bases outside gene matches: 4. CDR1 is SGHAT and CDR2 is FQNNGV in the germline V gene. The CDR3, as DNA: TGTGCCAGCAGCGCCACAGGGGGCCCGAACACCGGGGAGCTGTTTTTT. As protein: CASSATGGPNTGELFF.

The chain recombines TRBV7-9 with TRBJ1-6, with a possible D match to TRBD1 (5 bases). From germline, CDR1 is SEHNR and CDR2 FQNEAQ (reference sequence). V dropped 3 bases and J dropped 4 bases, with 13 bases sitting between them. The CDR3 contains 16 residues. The CDR3 coding sequence is TGTGCCAGCAGCTTGGACGACGGGACGTATAATTCACCCCTCCACTTT. Translated: CASSLDDGTYNSPLHF.

J is TRBJ1-2 and V is TRBV4-3; 9 bases are a match to TRBD1. Trimming at V came to 4 bases and at J to 3 bases, leaving 6 bases not matched to a gene. This CDR3 spans 15 amino acids. Germline CDR1 reads LGHNA; CDR2 reads YSLEER. The CDR3, as DNA: TGCGCCAGCAGCCGAGCGACAGGGGGTTACTATGGCTACACCTTC. Translating gives CASSRATGGYYGYTF.

The V gene is TRBV20-1, the J gene TRBJ2-5, with TRBD2 identical over 8 bases. Germline CDR1 reads DFQATT; CDR2 reads SNEGSKA (reference sequence). Losses at the gene ends were 6 bases for V and 4 bases for J; bases not matched to a gene: 13. The CDR3 sequence is 15 residues long. The CDR3 region has the DNA TGCAGTGCCACCCCCGCGGGGGGTCAGTTAGAGACCCAGTACTTC. Translating gives CSATPAGGQLETQYF.

V is TRBV5-1 and J is TRBJ2-5; TRBD1 or TRBD2 may be the D gene (5 bases each). This CDR3 has 15 amino acids. The germline V and J ends were trimmed by 3 bases and 3 bases, with 15 bases remaining between them. Germline V lookup: CDR1 SGHRS, CDR2 YFSETQ. In DNA form, the CDR3 reads TGCGCCAGCAGCTGGGCCGGGACCCTTGAAGAGACCCAGTACTTC. This gives the protein CASSWAGTLEETQYF.

This chain uses TRBV5-1 with TRBJ2-7; possible D gene TRBD2, 7 bases. Deletions cut 0 bases from V and 4 bases from J, with 14 bases between. Per the germline V gene, CDR1 is SGHRS and CDR2 is YFSETQ. This CDR3 spans 15 amino acids. The CDR3 DNA sequence: TGCGCCAGCAGCTTGGGCGGGGGCGCGTTGTACGAGCAGTACGTC. Residues: CASSLGGGALYEQYV.

The V gene is TRBV7-9, the J gene TRBJ2-1, with 12 bases lining up with TRBD2. This CDR3 comprises 13 residues. Germline V gene lookup returns CDR1 SEHNR and CDR2 FQNEAQ (reference sequence). V shed 7 bases, J shed 8 bases, and the junction held 3 bases outside the gene matches. The CDR3 sequence: CASTSGGAYEQFF. In DNA form, the CDR3 reads TGTGCCAGCACTAGCGGGGGGGCCTATGAGCAGTTCTTC.

The chain has TRBV10-3 and TRBJ2-5; 8 nucleotides align to TRBD1. CDR3 length equals 13 residues. The V and J ends lost 3 bases and 5 bases, in that order; junction bases with no gene match: 2. Germline assignment: CDR1 ENHRY and CDR2 SYGVKD. The CDR3 region is CAISDRGRETQYF. DNA for the CDR3: TGTGCCATCAGTGACAGGGGGCGGGAGACCCAGTACTTC.

This clonotype was seen more than once but under ten times. V is TRBV7-3 and J is TRBJ1-3; D is undetermined. The CDR3 runs 15 residues. The V end was cut by 5 bases, the J end by 2 bases, with 13 bases between. From germline, CDR1 is SGHTA and CDR2 FQGTGA. The CDR3: CASSPNPGTGNTIYF. In DNA form, the CDR3 reads TGTGCCAGCAGCCCTAATCCCGGCACTGGAAACACCATATATTTT.

The V and J genes are TRBV7-2 and TRBJ1-5, with D unresolved. V was pared by 4 bases and J by 6 bases, with 10 bases between. The germline V gene encodes CDR1 SGHTA and CDR2 FQGNSA. The CDR3 extends over 13 amino acids. Written as DNA, the CDR3 is TGTGCCAGCAGCTCCTTGGGTGGTCAGCCCCAGCATTTT. Translation gives CASSSLGGQPQHF. Variable domain in full (rest from reference TRBV7-2 and TRBJ1-5): GAGVSQSPSNKVTEKGKDVELRCDPISGHTALYWYRQSLGQGLEFLIYFQGNSAPDKSGLPSDRFSAERTGGSVSTLTIQRTQQEDSAVYLCASSSLGGQPQHFGDGTRLSIL.

This clonotype was recorded a few times. The V and J genes are TRBV12-3 or TRBV12-4 and TRBJ2-5, with D possibly being TRBD1 (5 bases). V dropped 5 bases and J dropped 5 bases, with 12 bases sitting between them. The CDR3 runs to 13 residues. Written as DNA, the CDR3 is TGTGCCAGCAGTCTAGGGGCGAGTGAGACCCAGTACTTC. Residues: CASSLGASETQYF.

The gene calls are TRBV10-2 and TRBJ2-2; D perhaps matches TRBD2 (6 bases). The CDR3 is 13 amino acids. V dropped 10 bases and J dropped 4 bases, with 13 bases sitting between them. Looked up from germline, CDR1 is WSHSY and CDR2 is SAAADI. The CDR3 DNA sequence: TGCGCCATAGCGGCTGGCACCACCGGGGAGCTGTTTTTT. It codes for CAIAAGTTGELFF.

The table lists this clonotype with a few counts. The gene calls are TRBV7-8 and TRBJ2-5, with D uncertain. The CDR3 extends over 13 amino acids. V shed 4 bases and J shed 6 bases, with 12 bases lying between them. The germline gives CDR1 SGHVS, CDR2 FQNEAQ. The CDR3 bases are TGTGCCAGCAGCTCCCTGGCGCGAAAGACCCAGTACTTC. This gives the protein CASSSLARKTQYF.

This clonotype was seen more than once but under ten times. The V call is TRBV5-1, the J call TRBJ1-2; 8 bases line up with TRBD1. Germline CDR1 reads SGHRS; CDR2 reads YFSETQ. The junction had 3 bases not matched to a gene; V was cut back by 5 bases and J by 3 bases. The CDR3 contains 13 residues. CDR3 in DNA: TGCGCCAGCAGTCACAGGGGGTACTATGGCTACACCTTC. Protein: CASSHRGYYGYTF.

CDR3 sequence reads: CASSQEMGVGGYTF. The CDR3 nucleotides are TGCGCCAGCAGCCAAGAAATGGGGGTAGGTGGCTACACCTTC. J is TRBJ1-2 and V is TRBV4-1, with D possibly TRBD1 on 5 matching bases. Germline CDR1 is MGHRA and CDR2 is YSYEKL. The CDR3 totals 14 residues. V was clipped by 0 bases and J by 7 bases, with 12 bases between them.

This clonotype was recorded many times. The chain couples TRBV3-1 to TRBJ2-2; TRBD2 agrees at 8 bases. CDR1 LGHDT and CDR2 YNNKEL come from the germline V gene (reference sequence). This CDR3 has 15 amino acids. With V trimmed by 3 bases and J by 2 bases, 2 bases remained unmatched. CDR3 protein: CASSQGLVNTGELFF. CDR3 in DNA: TGTGCCAGCAGCCAGGGACTAGTCAACACCGGGGAGCTGTTTTTT.

This clonotype was seen only once. J is TRBJ1-1 and V is TRBV4-2, with TRBD1 matching over 11 bases. CDR3 size: 16 residues. Per germline, CDR1 LGHNA and CDR2 YNFKEQ. V dropped 4 bases and J dropped 3; count of bases not matched to a gene: 7. The DNA of the CDR3 is TGTGCCAGCAGCCCCCGGGGACAGGGGGTTGACACTGAAGCTTTCTTT. Translation: CASSPRGQGVDTEAFF.